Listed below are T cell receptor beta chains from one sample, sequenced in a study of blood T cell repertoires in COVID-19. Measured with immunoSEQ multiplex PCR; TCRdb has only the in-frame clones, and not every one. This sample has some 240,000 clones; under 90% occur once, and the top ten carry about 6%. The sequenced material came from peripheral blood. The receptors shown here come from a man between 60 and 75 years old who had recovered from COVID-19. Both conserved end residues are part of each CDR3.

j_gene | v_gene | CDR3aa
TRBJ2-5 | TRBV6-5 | CASSYSQRGSQETQYF
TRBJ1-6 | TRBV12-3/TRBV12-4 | CASSRGQGTPLHF
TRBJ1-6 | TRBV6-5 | CASSYSKGRGHSPLHF
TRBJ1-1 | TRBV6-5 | CASRAGTANTEAFF
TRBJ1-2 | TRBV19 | CASSLGQSYGYTF
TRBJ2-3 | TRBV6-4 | CASSRGGTDTQYF
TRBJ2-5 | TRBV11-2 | CASSRSGGAGETQYF
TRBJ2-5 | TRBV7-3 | CASSQRSRSIQETQYF
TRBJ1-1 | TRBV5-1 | CASSPGGVVVGEAFF
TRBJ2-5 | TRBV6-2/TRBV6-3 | CASSYALQGSRETQYF
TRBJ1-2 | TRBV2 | CASTMDGISYTF
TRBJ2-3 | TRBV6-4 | CASSVSGGVTDTQYF
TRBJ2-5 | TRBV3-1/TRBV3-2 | CASSQAPGTVTQETQYF
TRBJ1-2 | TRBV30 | CAWSITVTYGYTF
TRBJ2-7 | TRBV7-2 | CASSPNGSSGSLYF
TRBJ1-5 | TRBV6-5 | CASSPGGHQPQHF
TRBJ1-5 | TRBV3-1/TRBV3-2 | CASSLGNQPQHF
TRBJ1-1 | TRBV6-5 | CASSYSGGKGPTEAFF
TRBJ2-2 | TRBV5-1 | CASSLDYNTGELFF
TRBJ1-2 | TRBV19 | CASTPRDRGSINYGYTF
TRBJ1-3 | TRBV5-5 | CASSLTDLSGNTIYF
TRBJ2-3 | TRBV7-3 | CASSLGTSGSTDTQYF
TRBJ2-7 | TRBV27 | CASSPAGFTYEQYF
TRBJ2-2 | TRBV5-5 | CASSLGQGGTGELFF
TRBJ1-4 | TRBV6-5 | CASSPRDRGDEKLFF
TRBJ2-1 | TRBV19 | CASSTLGGLAGENEQFF
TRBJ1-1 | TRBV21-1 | CASSKGWTGENTEAFF
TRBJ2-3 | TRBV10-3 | CAISALAGGTDTQYF
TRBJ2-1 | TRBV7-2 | CASSSGWFGEQFF
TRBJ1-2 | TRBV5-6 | CASSLQGFYLRYTF
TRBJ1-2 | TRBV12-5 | CASGLDSHGFSSDYGYTF
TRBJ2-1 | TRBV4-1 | CASSQDKRGGLNEQFF
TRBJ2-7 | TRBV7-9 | CASSLGGPGNEQYF
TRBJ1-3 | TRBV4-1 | CASSSPGGTALGDTIYF
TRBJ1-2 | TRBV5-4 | CASSSRTEGTYGYTF
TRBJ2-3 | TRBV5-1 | CASSYSRPGTDTQYF
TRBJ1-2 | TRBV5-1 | CASSSGQGQSYTF
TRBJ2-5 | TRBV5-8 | CASSLDADRGTQYF
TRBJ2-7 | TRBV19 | CASSPLSAGVGEQYF
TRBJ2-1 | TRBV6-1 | CASSEIQGAYNEQFF